This entry lists 9 T cell receptor beta chains sequenced from one sample in a study of T cell changes during pregnancy in multiple sclerosis. TCRdb's table, derived via immunoSEQ multiplex PCR, lists solely in-frame clones and lacks some. The sample holds about 44,000 clones, roughly nine tenths seen once. Here the sequenced sample was CD4+ T cells from peripheral blood mononuclear cells, taken after pregnancy. The receptors derive from a female donor with multiple sclerosis, enrolled in a pregnancy study.

The rearrangement uses TRBV9 and TRBJ1-5; TRBD1 might be the D (5 bases). Germline V lookup: CDR1 SGDLS, CDR2 YYNGEE. The V gene lost 2 bases and the J gene lost 2 bases, with 8 bases spanning the gap. The CDR3 covers 14 residues. The CDR3 region is CASSVGGGNQPQHF. The DNA of the CDR3 is TGTGCCAGCAGCGTCGGGGGGGGCAATCAGCCCCAGCATTTT.

The chain carries TRBV5-4 and TRBJ2-3, with 14 nucleotides matching TRBD2. Trimming at V came to 3 bases and at J to 4 bases, leaving 4 bases not matched to a gene. The CDR3 is 16 amino acids. Germline CDR1 is SGHNT and CDR2 is YYREEE (reference sequence). The CDR3 loop reads CASSYRLAGGPDTQYF. The CDR3 bases are TGTGCCAGCAGCTACAGACTAGCGGGAGGGCCAGATACGCAGTATTTT.

J is TRBJ1-1 and V is TRBV10-3; TRBD1 is a possible D gene (5 bases). The CDR3 spans 16 residues. CDR1 and CDR2 from the germline V gene are ENHRY and SYGVKD. V lost 7 bases, J lost 1 base, and 19 bases lay in between. The CDR3 DNA follows: TGTGCCATCACCAATGGAGGGGCTAGGCGGAACACTGAAGCTTTCTTT. Its protein is CAITNGGARRNTEAFF.

The rearrangement links TRBV6-5 to TRBJ1-1; TRBD1 matches 9 bases. This CDR3 contains 14 residues. The trim removed 4 bases at V and 3 bases at J, leaving 3 bases unmatched. CDR1 is MNHEY and CDR2 is SVGAGI in the germline V gene. DNA for the CDR3: TGTGCCAGCAGTTTCGACAGGGGGGACACTGAAGCTTTCTTT. It translates to CASSFDRGDTEAFF.

This chain connects TRBV5-1 to TRBJ1-3; D is possibly TRBD1 (6 bases). The CDR3 covers 15 residues. Germline CDR1 and CDR2: SGHRS and YFSETQ. The V end was cut by 2 bases, the J end by 3 bases, with 12 bases between. The CDR3 bases are TGCGCCAGCAGCTTACAGGGAGATCTTGGAAACACCATATATTTT. This encodes CASSLQGDLGNTIYF. The variable domain in full, completed from reference TRBV5-1 and TRBJ1-3, reads KAGVTQTPRYLIKTRGQQVTLSCSPISGHRSVSWYQQTPGQGLQFLFEYFSETQRNKGNFPGRFSGRQFSNSRSEMNVSTLELGDSALYLCASSLQGDLGNTIYFGEGSWLTVV.

The chain carries TRBV30 and TRBJ2-6; 9 bases are a match to TRBD1. The germline gives CDR1 GTSNPN, CDR2 SVGIG (reference sequence). CDR3 size: 14 residues. The junction had 5 bases not matched to a gene; V was cut back by 8 bases and J by 3 bases. This CDR3 reads CAGTGYGGANVLTF. The CDR3 bases are TGTGCCGGGACAGGGTATGGTGGGGCCAACGTCCTGACTTTC.

The chain couples TRBV30 to TRBJ1-3; tentative D call: TRBD1 (6 bases). Germline loops: CDR1 GTSNPN, CDR2 SVGIG (reference sequence). Trimming shortened V by 4 bases and J by 0 bases, and 10 bases separated the two germline ends. The CDR3 covers 14 residues. The CDR3, as DNA: TGTGCCTGGACACCAGGGGCCTCTGGAAACACCATATATTTT. This encodes CAWTPGASGNTIYF.

This clone was counted between two and nine times. V and J are TRBV7-9 and TRBJ2-7; 15 bases are shared with TRBD2. The ends lost 6 bases at V and 5 bases at J; junction bases unmatched: 5. This CDR3 comprises 15 residues. Germline assignment: CDR1 SEHNR and CDR2 FQNEAQ (reference sequence). The CDR3 sequence: CASSRGLAGGDEQYF. The CDR3 DNA follows: TGTGCCAGCAGTCGTGGACTAGCGGGAGGGGACGAGCAGTACTTC.

This sequence joins TRBV18 and TRBJ2-5, with D unresolved. V was clipped by 3 bases and J by 1 base, with 9 bases between them. CDR3 length equals 14 residues. Germline V CDR1 and CDR2: KGHSH, LQKENI. The CDR3 here is CASSPSLRQETQYF. CDR3 in DNA: TGTGCCAGCTCACCTAGTTTACGCCAAGAGACCCAGTACTTC.